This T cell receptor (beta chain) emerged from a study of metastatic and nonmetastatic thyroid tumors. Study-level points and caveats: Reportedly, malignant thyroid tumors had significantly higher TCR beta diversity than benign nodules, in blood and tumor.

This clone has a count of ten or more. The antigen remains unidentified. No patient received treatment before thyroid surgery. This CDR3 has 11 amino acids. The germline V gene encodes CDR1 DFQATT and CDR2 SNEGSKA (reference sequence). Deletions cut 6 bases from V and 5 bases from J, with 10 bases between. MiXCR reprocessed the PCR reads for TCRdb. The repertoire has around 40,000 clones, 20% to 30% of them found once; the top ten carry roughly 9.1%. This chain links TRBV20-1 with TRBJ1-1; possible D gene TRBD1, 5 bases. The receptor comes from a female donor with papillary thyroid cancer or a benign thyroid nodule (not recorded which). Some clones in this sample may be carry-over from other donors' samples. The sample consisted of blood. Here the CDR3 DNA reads TGCAGTGCGACCAGGGTTACTGAAGCTTTCTTT. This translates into CSATRVTEAFF.